Presented here are 8 T cell receptor beta chains from one specimen sequenced in a study of control samples from healthy donors and cancer patients. The table came from immunoSEQ multiplex PCR; TCRdb's copy has only in-frame clones and leaves some out. The profile shows roughly 48,000 clones, approximately 90% of them singletons. Sequencing used PBMCs. The receptors here all came from a woman aged 40 to 50 with head and neck cancer.

The chain combines TRBV18 with TRBJ2-1; possible D gene TRBD2, 6 bases. Trimming stripped 2 bases from V and 0 bases from J, with 8 bases between. The CDR3 is 15 residues long. CDR1 KGHSH and CDR2 LQKENI come from the germline V gene. This chain's CDR3 is CASSPGGVSYNEQFF. DNA for the CDR3: TGTGCCAGCTCACCAGGAGGGGTCTCCTACAATGAGCAGTTCTTC.

The V and J genes are TRBV6-5 and TRBJ2-7; TRBD2 matches at 8 bases. Germline V lookup: CDR1 MNHEY, CDR2 SVGAGI. Trimming removed 6 bases from V and 4 bases from J; junction bases left unmatched: 5. This CDR3 has 13 residues. In DNA, the CDR3 is TGTGCCAGCAGGCAACGGGAGGGTTACGAGCAGTACTTC. It encodes CASRQREGYEQYF.

Worth noting for this clone: Other DNA sequences within the sample encode an identical CDR3. The chain combines TRBV6-1 with TRBJ2-2; 14 nucleotides match TRBD2. This CDR3 comprises 17 residues. In germline, CDR1 is MNHNS, CDR2 SASEGT. With V trimmed by 4 bases and J by 6 bases, 7 bases remained unmatched. DNA of the CDR3: TGTGCCAGCAGTGCCCTCAGACTAGCGGGGGGGCCCGGGGAGCTGTTTTTT. Translation: CASSALRLAGGPGELFF.

The chain has TRBV12-3 or TRBV12-4 and TRBJ1-5, with unresolved D. The V end lost 3 bases, the J end lost 11 bases, and 8 bases lay between the germline ends. This CDR3 comprises 11 residues. In DNA form, the CDR3 reads TGTGCCAGCAGTTTGCAGGCGGCCCAGCATTTT. Protein product: CASSLQAAQHF.

The chain recombines TRBV7-3 with TRBJ2-1; 8 bases are a match to TRBD2. The germline gives CDR1 SGHTA, CDR2 FQGTGA. The V and J ends lost 2 bases and 4 bases, in that order; junction bases with no gene match: 1. CDR3 length: 14 residues. The CDR3 region has the DNA TGTGCCAGCAGCTTAGGCGGGGGGTACAATGAGCAGTTCTTC. Its translation: CASSLGGGYNEQFF.

The V call is TRBV4-2, the J call TRBJ1-4; 9 nucleotides match TRBD1. This CDR3 is built from 17 residues. V lost 4 bases and J lost 3; bases outside the gene matches: 9. Germline CDR1 is LGHNA and CDR2 is YNFKEQ. CDR3 sequence reads: CASSPYTGQGSNEKLFF. In DNA form, the CDR3 reads TGTGCCAGCAGCCCTTATACGGGACAGGGATCTAATGAAAAACTGTTTTTT.

The J gene is TRBJ1-2, the V gene TRBV6-5, with TRBD1 matching over 10 bases. This CDR3 spans 13 amino acids. The germline V gene encodes CDR1 MNHEY and CDR2 SVGAGI. The trim removed 6 bases at V and 8 bases at J, leaving 6 bases unmatched. CDR3 sequence reads: CASRRQGAWGYTF. The CDR3 DNA follows: TGTGCCAGCAGACGACAGGGGGCTTGGGGCTACACCTTC.

This rearrangement joins TRBV3-1 (or the pseudogene TRBV3-2) to TRBJ1-1; perhaps TRBD1 as D (6 bases). Germline V CDR1 and CDR2: LGHDT, YNNKEL (reference sequence). The ends were cut back, 6 bases at V and 8 bases at J, with 16 bases in the middle. This CDR3 region has 13 residues. The CDR3 region is CASREGGVGEAFF. DNA of the CDR3: TGTGCCAGCAGGGAGGGGGGTGTCGGGGAAGCTTTCTTT.